One and the same sample provided the 16 T cell receptor beta chains below, sequenced in a study of blood T cell repertoires in COVID-19. Sequencing was performed with immunoSEQ multiplex PCR; in TCRdb, only in-frame clones are kept and a portion is missing. In the table there are around 250,000 clones, approximately 85% of which are singletons. The sequenced sample consisted of PBMCs or T cells enriched from blood (not recorded which). Source of these receptors: a woman between 45 and 60 years old who had recovered from COVID-19.

V is TRBV7-9 and J is TRBJ2-5, with D possibly matching TRBD1 (5 bases). Trimming shortened V by 2 bases and J by 1 base, and 11 bases separated the two germline ends. Germline assignment: CDR1 SEHNR and CDR2 FQNEAQ (reference sequence). The CDR3 has 15 residues. CDR3 residues: CASSLSTTVQETQYF. The CDR3 DNA follows: TGTGCCAGCAGCTTAAGTACGACAGTCCAAGAGACCCAGTACTTC.

The genes are TRBV12-3 or TRBV12-4 and TRBJ1-1; TRBD1 is a possible D gene (5 bases). V gave up 6 bases and J gave up 5 bases, with 10 bases separating them. The CDR3 consists of 12 residues. DNA of the CDR3: TGTGCCAGCAGCTTCGGACAAACTGAAGCTTTCTTT. Its translation is CASSFGQTEAFF.

The V and J genes are TRBV7-9 and TRBJ2-1, with 10 nucleotides matching TRBD2. Germline CDR1 is SEHNR and CDR2 is FQNEAQ (reference sequence). With 11 bases clipped from V and 8 bases from J, the junction kept 12 bases outside the gene matches. The CDR3 extends over 14 amino acids. The chain's CDR3 is CAVTSSGSFYEQFF. DNA for the CDR3: TGTGCCGTAACTTCTAGCGGGAGTTTCTATGAGCAGTTCTTC.

The chain carries TRBV28 and TRBJ1-5, with TRBD1 as a possible D gene (6 bases). The CDR3 spans 16 residues. V shed 6 bases and J shed 2 bases, with 17 bases lying between them. The germline CDR1 and CDR2 sequences are MDHEN and SYDVKM. In nucleotides, the CDR3 is TGTGCCAGCAGCCCTCATACAGGGTTGGGCAATCAGCCCCAGCATTTT. This gives the protein CASSPHTGLGNQPQHF. Together with reference TRBV28 and TRBJ1-5, the CDR3 gives the full variable domain: DVKVTQSSRYLVKRTGEKVFLECVQDMDHENMFWYRQDPGLGLRLIYFSYDVKMKEKGDIPEGYSVSREKKERFSLILESASTNQTSMYLCASSPHTGLGNQPQHFGDGTRLSIL.

The V call is TRBV7-9, the J call TRBJ2-7; possible D gene TRBD1, 6 bases. V was cut by 1 base and J by 3 bases, with 13 bases left in between. CDR1 is SEHNR and CDR2 is FQNEAQ in the germline V gene (reference sequence). The CDR3 consists of 15 residues. CDR3 in DNA: TGTGCCAGCAGCTTAGAAGGGTCCAGGGGCTACGAGCAGTACTTC. It codes for CASSLEGSRGYEQYF. Full variable domain (rest looked up from reference TRBV7-9 and TRBJ2-7): DTGVSQNPRHKITKRGQNVTFRCDPISEHNRLYWYRQTLGQGPEFLTYFQNEAQLEKSRLLSDRFSAERPKGSFSTLEIQRTEQGDSAMYLCASSLEGSRGYEQYFGPGTRLTVT.

J is TRBJ1-1 and V is TRBV10-3; possible D gene TRBD1, 5 bases. V lost 7 bases, J lost 1 base, and 10 bases lay in between. Per the germline V gene, CDR1 is ENHRY and CDR2 is SYGVKD. The CDR3 is 13 residues long. CDR3 bases: TGTGCCATCACCGAAGGACAGAACACTGAAGCTTTCTTT. Protein: CAITEGQNTEAFF.

The rearrangement uses TRBV5-1 and TRBJ2-2; the D gene is possibly TRBD1 (5 bases). This CDR3 is built from 14 residues. Looked up from germline, CDR1 is SGHRS and CDR2 is YFSETQ. Trimming took off 7 bases at V and 5 bases at J, with 15 bases between the two ends. In nucleotides, the CDR3 is TGCGCCAGCCAGCTGGCCAGGGATACCGGGGAGCTGTTTTTT. This translates into CASQLARDTGELFF. The whole variable domain, filled in from reference TRBV5-1 and TRBJ2-2, reads KAGVTQTPRYLIKTRGQQVTLSCSPISGHRSVSWYQQTPGQGLQFLFEYFSETQRNKGNFPGRFSGRQFSNSRSEMNVSTLELGDSALYLCASQLARDTGELFFGEGSRLTVL.

This chain links TRBV9 with TRBJ1-4; D possibly corresponds to TRBD1 (5 bases). The CDR3 is 14 amino acids. CDR1 and CDR2 from the germline V gene are SGDLS and YYNGEE. V lost 4 bases, J lost 0 bases, and 7 bases lay in between. In DNA form, the CDR3 reads TGTGCCAGCAGCAGGGGCACAACTAATGAAAAACTGTTTTTT. Its protein is CASSRGTTNEKLFF.

V is TRBV28 and J is TRBJ2-7, with a tentative D call TRBD1 (6 bases). This CDR3 is built from 14 residues. V lost 6 bases, J lost 1 base, and 13 bases lay in between. CDR1 MDHEN and CDR2 SYDVKM come from the germline V gene. The CDR3 bases are TGTGCCAGCAGGCTACAGGGTTGGTCCTACGAGCAGTACTTC. Its translation: CASRLQGWSYEQYF.

This chain links TRBV29-1 with TRBJ2-7, with TRBD2 as a possible D gene (6 bases). V dropped 6 bases and J dropped 5 bases, with 11 bases sitting between them. Germline V gene lookup returns CDR1 SQVTM and CDR2 ANQGSEA. This CDR3 spans 11 amino acids. The CDR3 spells CSVASADEQYF. In DNA, the CDR3 is TGCAGCGTGGCTAGCGCGGACGAGCAGTACTTC.

The chain recombines TRBV5-5 with TRBJ2-1; 12 bases agree with TRBD2. This CDR3 contains 16 residues. With V trimmed by 4 bases and J by 7 bases, 9 bases remained unmatched. Per the germline V gene, CDR1 is SGHKS and CDR2 is YYEKEE (reference sequence). The CDR3 sequence: CASSPGTSGSGNEQFF. CDR3 DNA sequence: TGTGCCAGCAGCCCCGGGACTAGCGGGTCTGGGAATGAGCAGTTCTTC.

The V gene is TRBV6-6, the J gene TRBJ1-6, with a weak D call TRBD1 (6 bases). The CDR3 extends over 15 amino acids. The germline gives CDR1 MNHNY, CDR2 SVGAGI (reference sequence). The V and J ends lost 7 bases and 8 bases respectively, with 18 bases between them. This chain's CDR3 is CASIPGGGLYSPLHF. The CDR3 coding sequence is TGTGCCAGCATCCCCGGGGGGGGCCTATATTCACCCCTCCACTTT.

The chain is built from TRBV4-2 and TRBJ2-3, with D possibly being TRBD2 (6 bases). Germline values: CDR1 LGHNA, CDR2 YNFKEQ. The CDR3 contains 15 residues. V was clipped by 3 bases and J by 6 bases, with 16 bases between them. CDR3 DNA: TGTGCCAGCAGCCAGATGACTAGTCTTGCTGATACGCAGTATTTT. Translation: CASSQMTSLADTQYF.

The chain is built from TRBV5-1 and TRBJ1-1; 7 bases agree with TRBD1. Germline-derived CDR1 and CDR2 are SGHRS and YFSETQ. CDR3 length: 13 residues. V lost 5 bases and J lost 5; bases outside the gene matches: 6. CDR3 sequence reads: CASRTGQETEAFF. The CDR3 bases are TGCGCCAGCAGGACAGGGCAGGAGACTGAAGCTTTCTTT.

This rearrangement joins TRBV5-1 to TRBJ2-3, with 15 bases aligning to TRBD2. CDR1 SGHRS and CDR2 YFSETQ come from the germline V gene. This CDR3 has 18 residues. The V and J ends lost 0 bases and 4 bases, in that order; junction bases with no gene match: 6. In DNA, the CDR3 is TGCGCCAGCAGCTTGGCCGGACTAGCGGGAGGGCTGCCAGATACGCAGTATTTT. Amino acids: CASSLAGLAGGLPDTQYF.

CDR3 DNA sequence: TGTGCCAGCAGCCCAACATTTAACAGGGGCTACAATGAGCAGTTCTTC. Translating it yields CASSPTFNRGYNEQFF. The chain couples TRBV7-3 to TRBJ2-1; 7 bases line up with TRBD1. This CDR3 region has 16 residues. In germline, CDR1 is SGHTA, CDR2 FQGTGA. Unmatched junction bases numbered 10, after V lost 5 bases and J lost 3 bases.